These T cell receptor beta chains were read from a single sample in a study of shared clonotypes between healthy human individuals. This table comes from immunoSEQ multiplex PCR, and its TCRdb copy is limited to in-frame clones, with some not included. The sample has some 2.1 million clones, approximately 95% seen once. Sequencing was carried out using naive CD4+ T cells sorted from blood. These receptors all stem from a man between 18 and 35 years old in good health. Both conserved end residues are part of each CDR3. The order of the fields is V gene, J gene, clone size, CDR3 length, D gene, CDR3 DNA, CDR3 protein. A D gene is named only where the DNA matches it firmly. Some rows have no size entry. The others give once, few or many, or a class for an expanded clone.

v_call: TRBV2
j_call: TRBJ2-3
clone_size: .
cdr3_length: 20
d_call: TRBD2
cdr3_nt: TGTGCCAGCAGTGAAGCGATCCGTACTGGGCGGGGGGGCTTCACAGATACGCAGTATTTT
cdr3_aa: CASSEAIRTGRGGFTDTQYF

v_call: TRBV6-6
j_call: TRBJ2-1
clone_size: .
cdr3_length: 14
d_call: .
cdr3_nt: TGTGCCAGCAGTCCGGATTACCGCAATGAGGAGCAGTTCTTC
cdr3_aa: CASSPDYRNEEQFF

v_call: TRBV2
j_call: TRBJ2-7
clone_size: once
cdr3_length: 14
d_call: .
cdr3_nt: TGTGCCAGCAGTGAGGGCGGCGGTTTGACCGAGCAGTACTTC
cdr3_aa: CASSEGGGLTEQYF

v_call: TRBV28
j_call: TRBJ2-4
clone_size: once
cdr3_length: 14
d_call: .
cdr3_nt: TGTGCCAGCAGTGGATCGGACGGCTGGAACATTCAGTACTTC
cdr3_aa: CASSGSDGWNIQYF

v_call: TRBV2
j_call: TRBJ2-3
clone_size: .
cdr3_length: 16
d_call: .
cdr3_nt: TGTGCCAGCAGTGTGTCAAGGGGGGCAGGCACAGATACGCAGTATTTT
cdr3_aa: CASSVSRGAGTDTQYF

v_call: TRBV6-1
j_call: TRBJ2-7
clone_size: once
cdr3_length: 14
d_call: .
cdr3_nt: TGTGCCAGCAGTGAAGTTGGAGATTCCTACGAGCAGTACTTC
cdr3_aa: CASSEVGDSYEQYF

v_call: TRBV2
j_call: TRBJ2-7
clone_size: .
cdr3_length: 15
d_call: .
cdr3_nt: TGTGCCAGCAGTGTGGTTGAGAAGGGCAATGGCGAGCAGTACTTC
cdr3_aa: CASSVVEKGNGEQYF

v_call: TRBV9
j_call: TRBJ1-3
clone_size: .
cdr3_length: 15
d_call: .
cdr3_nt: TGTGCCAGCAGCGTAACGCATGGCCCTGGAAACACCATATATTTT
cdr3_aa: CASSVTHGPGNTIYF

v_call: TRBV18
j_call: TRBJ1-3
clone_size: .
cdr3_length: 14
d_call: .
cdr3_nt: TGTGCCAGCTCACCTCGCCGGGGGGCTGACACCATATATTTT
cdr3_aa: CASSPRRGADTIYF

v_call: TRBV5-4
j_call: TRBJ2-7
clone_size: .
cdr3_length: 15
d_call: .
cdr3_nt: TGTGCCAGCACCCCATCCTCAGGGACAAACTACGAGCAGTACTTC
cdr3_aa: CASTPSSGTNYEQYF

v_call: TRBV9
j_call: TRBJ2-1
clone_size: .
cdr3_length: 17
d_call: TRBD2
cdr3_nt: TGTGCCAGCAGCGTAATGGGTAGCGGGAGAAGTTACAATGAGCAGTTCTTC
cdr3_aa: CASSVMGSGRSYNEQFF

v_call: TRBV4-3
j_call: TRBJ2-1
clone_size: .
cdr3_length: 15
d_call: .
cdr3_nt: TGCGCCAGCAGCCAAGATTTTCTAGCTAACAATGAGCAGTTCTTC
cdr3_aa: CASSQDFLANNEQFF

v_call: TRBV11-2
j_call: TRBJ2-2
clone_size: .
cdr3_length: 14
d_call: .
cdr3_nt: TGTGCCAGCAGCCCCCGGGGAAACACCGGGGAGCTGTTTTTT
cdr3_aa: CASSPRGNTGELFF

v_call: TRBV4-1
j_call: TRBJ1-5
clone_size: .
cdr3_length: 17
d_call: .
cdr3_nt: TGCGCCAGCAGCCAAGAAGGGGAAGTTTTGGGTTATCAGCCCCAGCATTTT
cdr3_aa: CASSQEGEVLGYQPQHF

v_call: TRBV5-1
j_call: TRBJ2-1
clone_size: .
cdr3_length: 15
d_call: .
cdr3_nt: TGCGCCAGCAGTTCGGGGGGCAGGTCCTACAATGAGCAGTTCTTC
cdr3_aa: CASSSGGRSYNEQFF

v_call: TRBV28
j_call: TRBJ1-2
clone_size: once
cdr3_length: 13
d_call: .
cdr3_nt: TGTGCCAGCAGTTTAACCCAGGGTAGAGGCTACACCTTC
cdr3_aa: CASSLTQGRGYTF

v_call: TRBV18
j_call: TRBJ2-3
clone_size: .
cdr3_length: 13
d_call: TRBD1
cdr3_nt: TGTGCCAGCTCACAACGGACAGGAGATACGCAGTATTTT
cdr3_aa: CASSQRTGDTQYF

v_call: TRBV6-1
j_call: TRBJ2-5
clone_size: .
cdr3_length: 13
d_call: .
cdr3_nt: TGTGCCAGCAGTGTAGGAGTCCCAGAGACCCAGTACTTC
cdr3_aa: CASSVGVPETQYF

v_call: TRBV28
j_call: TRBJ2-7
clone_size: .
cdr3_length: 14
d_call: .
cdr3_nt: TGTGCCAGCAGCTTCGTGGCGGGTCCCTACGAGCAGTACTTC
cdr3_aa: CASSFVAGPYEQYF

v_call: TRBV5-1
j_call: TRBJ1-6
clone_size: .
cdr3_length: 15
d_call: TRBD1
cdr3_nt: TGCGCCAGCAGCTCCGGACAGGGGGCAGGGTCACCCCTCCACTTT
cdr3_aa: CASSSGQGAGSPLHF

v_call: TRBV6-5
j_call: TRBJ2-7
clone_size: .
cdr3_length: 14
d_call: TRBD1
cdr3_nt: TGTGCCAGCAGTTACCGGACAGGGGCCTACGAGCAGTACTTC
cdr3_aa: CASSYRTGAYEQYF

v_call: TRBV9
j_call: TRBJ2-2
clone_size: .
cdr3_length: 14
d_call: .
cdr3_nt: TGTGCCAGCAGCGTAGCTACTCTTACCGGGGAGCTGTTTTTT
cdr3_aa: CASSVATLTGELFF

v_call: TRBV10-3
j_call: TRBJ2-3
clone_size: .
cdr3_length: 12
d_call: .
cdr3_nt: TGTGCTACGAGGGGGAGCACAGATACGCAGTATTTT
cdr3_aa: CATRGSTDTQYF

v_call: TRBV6-6
j_call: TRBJ1-5
clone_size: .
cdr3_length: 14
d_call: .
cdr3_nt: TGTGCCAGCAGCCTGTGGCCTACCAATCAGCCCCAGCATTTT
cdr3_aa: CASSLWPTNQPQHF

v_call: TRBV25-1
j_call: TRBJ1-1
clone_size: .
cdr3_length: 12
d_call: .
cdr3_nt: TGTGCCAGCACCTTCGAAGGGGCTGAAGCTTTCTTT
cdr3_aa: CASTFEGAEAFF

v_call: TRBV18
j_call: TRBJ1-1
clone_size: .
cdr3_length: 13
d_call: TRBD1
cdr3_nt: TGTGCCAGCTCACAGGGGACAGACACTGAAGCTTTCTTT
cdr3_aa: CASSQGTDTEAFF

v_call: TRBV5-1
j_call: TRBJ2-1
clone_size: once
cdr3_length: 14
d_call: .
cdr3_nt: TGCGCCAGCAGCTCTAGCTCGAGTTTAGGGGAGCAGTTCTTC
cdr3_aa: CASSSSSSLGEQFF

v_call: TRBV11-2
j_call: TRBJ2-5
clone_size: .
cdr3_length: 14
d_call: TRBD2
cdr3_nt: TGTGCCAGCAGCTTACCCCCGGGGGGGGAGACCCAGTACTTC
cdr3_aa: CASSLPPGGETQYF

v_call: TRBV14
j_call: TRBJ1-6
clone_size: few
cdr3_length: 13
d_call: TRBD1
cdr3_nt: TGTGCCAGCAGCCAAACAGGGGGATCACCCCTCCACTTT
cdr3_aa: CASSQTGGSPLHF

v_call: TRBV29-1
j_call: TRBJ2-4
clone_size: .
cdr3_length: 13
d_call: .
cdr3_nt: TGCAGCGTTGACCCGGGTTTCAAAAACATTCAGTACTTC
cdr3_aa: CSVDPGFKNIQYF

v_call: TRBV18
j_call: TRBJ2-7
clone_size: .
cdr3_length: 13
d_call: .
cdr3_nt: TGTGCCAGCTCATCAGGGATAGGGTACGAGCAGTACTTC
cdr3_aa: CASSSGIGYEQYF

v_call: TRBV4-1
j_call: TRBJ1-2
clone_size: .
cdr3_length: 13
d_call: .
cdr3_nt: TGCGCCAGCAGCCAAGGTCACGGTTCGGGCTACACCTTC
cdr3_aa: CASSQGHGSGYTF

v_call: TRBV14
j_call: TRBJ1-2
clone_size: .
cdr3_length: 15
d_call: TRBD1
cdr3_nt: TGTGCCAGCAGCCTAACCCGACAGGGGACCTATGGCTACACCTTC
cdr3_aa: CASSLTRQGTYGYTF

v_call: TRBV13
j_call: TRBJ1-1
clone_size: .
cdr3_length: 14
d_call: .
cdr3_nt: TGTGCCAGCAGCGCCCTGGGGGCAGGTGGTCTAGCTTTCTTT
cdr3_aa: CASSALGAGGLAFF

v_call: TRBV6-1
j_call: TRBJ1-1
clone_size: .
cdr3_length: 15
d_call: .
cdr3_nt: TGTGCCAGCAGTGAAGTAGGCTCAGTGAACACTGAAGCTTTCTTT
cdr3_aa: CASSEVGSVNTEAFF

v_call: TRBV18
j_call: TRBJ2-7
clone_size: .
cdr3_length: 15
d_call: TRBD2
cdr3_nt: TGTGCCAGCTCCCTCGGACTAGCGGGAGAATATGAGCAGTACTTC
cdr3_aa: CASSLGLAGEYEQYF

v_call: TRBV18
j_call: TRBJ1-4
clone_size: .
cdr3_length: 15
d_call: .
cdr3_nt: TGTGCCAGCTCACCACGGGAGGGGACTAATGAAAAACTGTTTTTT
cdr3_aa: CASSPREGTNEKLFF

v_call: TRBV4-3
j_call: TRBJ1-2
clone_size: .
cdr3_length: 13
d_call: .
cdr3_nt: TGCGCCAGCAGCCAAGATTTTTCGGGCGGCTACACCTTC
cdr3_aa: CASSQDFSGGYTF

v_call: TRBV18
j_call: TRBJ1-2
clone_size: .
cdr3_length: 12
d_call: .
cdr3_nt: TGTGCCAGCTCACTAGTGAGAGACGGCTACACCTTC
cdr3_aa: CASSLVRDGYTF

v_call: TRBV30
j_call: TRBJ1-1
clone_size: .
cdr3_length: 11
d_call: .
cdr3_nt: TGTGCCTGGAGCGAAGACAGTGAAGCTTTCTTT
cdr3_aa: CAWSEDSEAFF

v_call: TRBV2
j_call: TRBJ1-6
clone_size: .
cdr3_length: 13
d_call: TRBD1
cdr3_nt: TGTGCCACCACAGGGGGCTCAAGTTCACCCCTCCACTTT
cdr3_aa: CATTGGSSSPLHF

v_call: TRBV5-1
j_call: TRBJ2-3
clone_size: once
cdr3_length: 16
d_call: TRBD2
cdr3_nt: TGCGCCAGCAGCTTGGCCGCGGGGGTCGGCACAGATACGCAGTATTTT
cdr3_aa: CASSLAAGVGTDTQYF

v_call: TRBV6-1
j_call: TRBJ1-1
clone_size: once
cdr3_length: 14
d_call: TRBD1
cdr3_nt: TGTGCCAGCAGAATAAACAGGGGGCGCACTGAAGCTTTCTTT
cdr3_aa: CASRINRGRTEAFF

v_call: TRBV30
j_call: TRBJ2-2
clone_size: .
cdr3_length: 17
d_call: TRBD2
cdr3_nt: TGTGCCTGGAGTGTATTGAGAACTAGCGGGAACACCGGGGAGCTGTTTTTT
cdr3_aa: CAWSVLRTSGNTGELFF

v_call: TRBV7-2
j_call: TRBJ2-7
clone_size: .
cdr3_length: 16
d_call: .
cdr3_nt: TGTGCCAGCAGCTTAGCTCCAGGGGCCCAGACCTACGAGCAGTACTTC
cdr3_aa: CASSLAPGAQTYEQYF

v_call: TRBV7-2
j_call: TRBJ1-6
clone_size: .
cdr3_length: 15
d_call: TRBD1
cdr3_nt: TGTGCCAGCAGCTGGACCAGGGGGCTGAATTCACCCCTCCACTTT
cdr3_aa: CASSWTRGLNSPLHF

v_call: TRBV5-1
j_call: TRBJ2-7
clone_size: .
cdr3_length: 16
d_call: .
cdr3_nt: TGCGCCAGCAGCCAACAGGGAGAAAAAATACGCTACGAGCAGTACTTC
cdr3_aa: CASSQQGEKIRYEQYF